The sequence of this TCR beta chain was determined in a study of OX40 agonist ivuxolimab in advanced cancers. About the research overall: Ivuxolimab is an agonistic anti-OX40 (CD134) antibody, and patients were treated with it. Partial responses were seen in three patients, one with hepatocellular carcinoma and two with cutaneous melanoma. Approximately 41% of patients had received prior checkpoint inhibitor therapy.

With regard to this clone: The antigen is not known.

V lost 7 bases and J 2 bases, leaving 14 bases between the germline ends. The CDR3 contains 15 residues. Germline-derived CDR1 and CDR2 are SEHNR and FQNEAQ (reference sequence). Study observations and caveats: The mean number of expanded clones was higher in CD8+ T cells than in CD4+.

This table comes from immunoSEQ multiplex PCR, and its TCRdb copy is limited to in-frame clones, with some not included. Of under 100,000 clones in the sample, about 90% are singletons; the top ten hold roughly 9.6%. The sequence was collected from an adult with an advanced solid tumor such as melanoma, head and neck, liver or kidney cancer. The sample was CD4+ or CD8+ T cells sorted from blood, taken in a trial of the OX40 agonist ivuxolimab. The genes are TRBV7-9 and TRBJ2-2; a possible D gene is TRBD2 (5 bases). For the CDR3, the DNA is TGTGCCAGCACCGTTCCGGGAAGCAACACCGGGGAGCTGTTTTTT. This sequence encodes CASTVPGSNTGELFF.